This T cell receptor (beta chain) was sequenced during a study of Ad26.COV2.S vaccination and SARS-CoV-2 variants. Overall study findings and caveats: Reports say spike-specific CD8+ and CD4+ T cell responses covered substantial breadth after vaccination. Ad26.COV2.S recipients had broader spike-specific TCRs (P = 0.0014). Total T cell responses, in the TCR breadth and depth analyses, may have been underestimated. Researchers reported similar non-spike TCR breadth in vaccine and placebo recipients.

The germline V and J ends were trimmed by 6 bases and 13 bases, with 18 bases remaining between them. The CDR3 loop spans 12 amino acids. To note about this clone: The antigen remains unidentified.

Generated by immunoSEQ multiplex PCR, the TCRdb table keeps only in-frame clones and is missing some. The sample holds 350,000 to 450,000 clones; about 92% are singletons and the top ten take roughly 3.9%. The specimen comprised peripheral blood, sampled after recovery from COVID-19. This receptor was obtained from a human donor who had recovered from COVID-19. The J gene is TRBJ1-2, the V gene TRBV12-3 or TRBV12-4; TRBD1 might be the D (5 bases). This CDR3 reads CASSPGDRVSTF. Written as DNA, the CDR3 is TGTGCCAGCAGCCCTGGGGACCGCGTAAGCACCTTC.